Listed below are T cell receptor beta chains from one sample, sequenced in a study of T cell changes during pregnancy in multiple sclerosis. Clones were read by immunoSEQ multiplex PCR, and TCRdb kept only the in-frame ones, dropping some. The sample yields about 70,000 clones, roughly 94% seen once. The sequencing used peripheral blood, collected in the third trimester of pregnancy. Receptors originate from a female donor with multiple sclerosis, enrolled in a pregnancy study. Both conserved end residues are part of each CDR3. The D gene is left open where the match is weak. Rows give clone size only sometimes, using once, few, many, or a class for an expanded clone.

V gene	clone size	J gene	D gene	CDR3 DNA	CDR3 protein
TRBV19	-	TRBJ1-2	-	TGTGCCAGTAGACAGGGCGACTATGGCTACACCTTC	CASRQGDYGYTF
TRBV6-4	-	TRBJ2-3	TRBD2	TGTGCCAGCAGTCACACTAGCGGGGGTACAGATACGCAGTATTTT	CASSHTSGGTDTQYF
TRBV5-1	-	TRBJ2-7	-	TGCGCCAGCAGCTTGGTTGCCGGAGCCTACGAGCAGTACTTC	CASSLVAGAYEQYF
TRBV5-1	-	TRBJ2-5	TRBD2	TGCGCCAGCAGCCCGCTTCGGGGGGGGCAAGAGACCCAGTACTTC	CASSPLRGGQETQYF
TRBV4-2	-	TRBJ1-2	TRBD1	TGTGCCAGCAGCCAAGCTAACACAGGGGGCGGTGGCTATGGCTACACCTTC	CASSQANTGGGGYGYTF
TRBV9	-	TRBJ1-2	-	TGTGCCAGCAGCTCCAGGACACCGACTAACTATGGCTACACCTTC	CASSSRTPTNYGYTF
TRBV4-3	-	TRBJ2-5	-	TGCGCCAGCAGCCAAGGATCAGAGGGCGGCCAGTACTTC	CASSQGSEGGQYF
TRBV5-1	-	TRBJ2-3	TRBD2	TGCGCCAGCAGTTGGCGAAACGGGGGGGAAGATACGCAGTATTTT	CASSWRNGGEDTQYF
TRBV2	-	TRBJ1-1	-	TGTGCCATCCTCATGGGAGCTACTGAAGCTTTCTTT	CAILMGATEAFF
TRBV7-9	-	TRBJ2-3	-	TGTGCCAGCAGCCCGCCTCCTAGGTTAGATACGCAGTATTTT	CASSPPPRLDTQYF
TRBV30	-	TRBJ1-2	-	TGTGCCTGGAGCCGGGCTAACTATGGCTACACCTTC	CAWSRANYGYTF
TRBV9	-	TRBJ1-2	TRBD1	TGTGCCAGCCGGGACAGTGGGACTAACTATGGCTACACCTTC	CASRDSGTNYGYTF
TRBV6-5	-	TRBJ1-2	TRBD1	TGTGCCAGCAATTTTGCAGGGGGCGAGGACTATGGCTACACCTTC	CASNFAGGEDYGYTF
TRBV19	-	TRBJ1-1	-	TGTGCCAGTAGTATAGGGGCAGGGTTGGGAGCTTTCTTT	CASSIGAGLGAFF
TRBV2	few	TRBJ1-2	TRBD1	TGTGCCAGCATTAGGGACAGGGATCAGGGCTACACCTTC	CASIRDRDQGYTF
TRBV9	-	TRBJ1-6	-	TGTGCCAGCAGCGTTGAAGGCGTCAGGGCAAGCTCCTATAATTCACCCCTCCACTTT	CASSVEGVRASSYNSPLHF
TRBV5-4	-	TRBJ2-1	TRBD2	TGTGCCAGCAGCCCCGGGGGGGCCCTTCGGATTGAGCAGTTCTTC	CASSPGGALRIEQFF
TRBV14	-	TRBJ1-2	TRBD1	TGTGCCAGCAGCCGACCCGGGACAGAGCTGGGCTACACCTTC	CASSRPGTELGYTF
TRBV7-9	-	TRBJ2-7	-	TGTGCCAGCAGCACGGGAGCCTACGAGCAGTACTTC	CASSTGAYEQYF
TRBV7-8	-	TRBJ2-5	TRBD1	TGTGCCAGCAGCTTAGCGATCGGCAGGGGGCGTCAAGAGACCCAGTACTTC	CASSLAIGRGRQETQYF
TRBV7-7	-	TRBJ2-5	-	TGTGCCAGCAGCTTAAACGCACTAGGAGAGACCCAGTACTTC	CASSLNALGETQYF
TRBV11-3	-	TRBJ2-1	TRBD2	TGTGCCAGCAGCCCAATAGCGGGGGGCCGGGATGAGCAGTTCTTC	CASSPIAGGRDEQFF
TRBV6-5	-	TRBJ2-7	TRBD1	TGTGCCAGCAGTTCGTACAGGGGCGAGCAGTACTTC	CASSSYRGEQYF
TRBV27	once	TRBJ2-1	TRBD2	TGTGCCAGCAGTTGGGGGGGTACCTACAATGAGCAGTTCTTC	CASSWGGTYNEQFF
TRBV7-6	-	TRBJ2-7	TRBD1	TGTGCCAGCAGCTTAGCAGGGGACAGCTCCTACGAGCAGTACTTC	CASSLAGDSSYEQYF
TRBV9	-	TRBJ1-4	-	TGTGCCAGCACCTCCGACGGAGGAAATGAAAAACTGTTTTTT	CASTSDGGNEKLFF
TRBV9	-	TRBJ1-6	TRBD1	TGTGCCAGCAGCGCCCGGACAGGTCTTAATTCACCCCTCCACTTT	CASSARTGLNSPLHF
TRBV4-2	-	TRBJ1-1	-	TGTGCCAGCAGCCAAGATCGGGGAGGTGACACTGAAGCTTTCTTT	CASSQDRGGDTEAFF
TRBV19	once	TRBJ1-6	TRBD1	TGTGCCAGTGGGACAGGGATCTATAATTCACCCCTCCACTTT	CASGTGIYNSPLHF
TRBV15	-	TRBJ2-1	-	TGTGCCACCAGCGCCGTGGGAGCGGACAGACTTGGGTTCTTC	CATSAVGADRLGFF
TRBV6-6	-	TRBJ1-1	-	TGTGCCAGCAGTTACTCAGGACAGATGAACACTGAAGCTTTCTTT	CASSYSGQMNTEAFF
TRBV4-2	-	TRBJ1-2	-	TGTGCCAGCAGCCAAGTGGGCGGGCTACTGGGCTACACCTTC	CASSQVGGLLGYTF
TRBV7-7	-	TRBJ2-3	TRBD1	TGTGCCAGCAGCCCCGGACAGGGGGGCACAGATACGCAGTATTTT	CASSPGQGGTDTQYF
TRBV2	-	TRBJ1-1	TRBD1	TGTGCCAGCAGTGAAGCCGCCCGACAGGGTTTGGCTGAAGCTTTCTTT	CASSEAARQGLAEAFF
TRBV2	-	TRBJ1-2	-	TGTGCCACGAGAGGCGGCAGGGAGGGGGATGGCTACACCTTC	CATRGGREGDGYTF
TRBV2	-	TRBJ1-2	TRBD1	TGTGCCAGCAGTCGACAGGGGGCGGGATTGGGCGGGATTCCTGGCTACACCTTC	CASSRQGAGLGGIPGYTF
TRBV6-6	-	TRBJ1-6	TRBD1	TGTGCCAGCAGTTACTCCTCGGGACAGGGCCCACCCCTCCACTTT	CASSYSSGQGPPLHF
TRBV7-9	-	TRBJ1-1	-	TGTGCCAGCAGCTTAGGTAACACGCAAGCTTTCTTT	CASSLGNTQAFF
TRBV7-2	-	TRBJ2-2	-	TGTGCCAGCAGCTTAGCGGTGACGACTACCACCGGGGAGCTGTTTTTT	CASSLAVTTTTGELFF
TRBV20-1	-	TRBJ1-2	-	TGCAGTGCTGGGCTGGACTATGGCTACACCTTC	CSAGLDYGYTF
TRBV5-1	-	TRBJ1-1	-	TGCGCCAGCAGCTTGGGATGGGGCTCTATCGCTGAAGCTTTCTTT	CASSLGWGSIAEAFF
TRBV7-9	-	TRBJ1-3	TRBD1	TGTGCCAGCAGCTTGACAGGGGGCGTCTCTGGAAACACCATATATTTT	CASSLTGGVSGNTIYF
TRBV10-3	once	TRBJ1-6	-	TGTGCCATCAGGACAGGCCTCTCCTATAATTCACCCCTCCACTTT	CAIRTGLSYNSPLHF
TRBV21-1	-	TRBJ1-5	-	TGTGCCAGCAGCAAAGATCGGGCGGGACAGGGCCAAGGTAGCAATCAGCCCCAGCATTTT	CASSKDRAGQGQGSNQPQHF
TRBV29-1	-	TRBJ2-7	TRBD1	TGCAGCGTTGCGGGGACAGGCCGATATTACGAGCAGTACTTC	CSVAGTGRYYEQYF
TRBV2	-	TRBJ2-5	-	TGTGCCAGCAAGGGGGAAAGGGGGACCCAGTACTTC	CASKGERGTQYF
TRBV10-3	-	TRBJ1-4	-	TGTGCCATCAGTGAGCAGGGTTCTAATGAAAAACTGTTTTTT	CAISEQGSNEKLFF
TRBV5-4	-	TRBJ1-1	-	TGTGCCAGCAGCTTGGGACAGATGAACACTGAAGCTTTCTTT	CASSLGQMNTEAFF
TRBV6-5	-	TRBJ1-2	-	TGTGCCAGCAGTTTTGGACAGCGGGGGGATGGCTACACCTTC	CASSFGQRGDGYTF
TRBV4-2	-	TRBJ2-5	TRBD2	TGTGCCAGCAGCCAAGTTCAGGGACCCGGGGGGGAGACCCAGTACTTC	CASSQVQGPGGETQYF
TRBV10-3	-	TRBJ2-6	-	TGTGCCAAACAAGGGGGGGCCCCGGGTGCTGGGGCCAACGTCCTGACTTTC	CAKQGGAPGAGANVLTF
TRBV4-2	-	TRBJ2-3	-	TGTGCCAGCAGCCCCCTTCACGGGGATACGCAGTATTTT	CASSPLHGDTQYF
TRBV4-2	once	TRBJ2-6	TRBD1	TGTGCCAGCAGCCAACCCGGGACAGGGGTCTCTGGGGCCAACGTCCTGACTTTC	CASSQPGTGVSGANVLTF
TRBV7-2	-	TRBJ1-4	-	TGTGCCAGCAGCCCCGCGGGGGGGACTAATGAAAAACTGTTTTTT	CASSPAGGTNEKLFF
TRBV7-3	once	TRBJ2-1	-	TGTGCCAGCAGCTCCCGACAGGCAACTTACAATGAGCAGTTCTTC	CASSSRQATYNEQFF
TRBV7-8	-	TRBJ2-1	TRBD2	TGTGCCAGCAGCTCGCAGCGGGGGGGGTTGAATGAGCAGTTCTTC	CASSSQRGGLNEQFF
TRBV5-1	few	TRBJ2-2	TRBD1	TGCGCCAGCAGCTTGACCGGGACAGGTCGGACCGGGGAGCTGTTTTTT	CASSLTGTGRTGELFF